The next 19 T cell receptor beta chains were all read from a single sample in a study of T cells in women clearing cervical HPV infection. Clones were read by immunoSEQ multiplex PCR, and TCRdb kept only the in-frame ones, dropping some. The table lists roughly 30,000 clones. The sequenced material came from blood buffy coat. These receptors originate from a woman between 18 and 75 years old with a cervical HPV16 infection that either progressed to CIN3+ or cleared (not recorded which).

As concerns this clone: The CDR3 end lies 3 residues beyond the end of the read and is filled in from the germline J gene. The rearrangement joins TRBV5-4 to TRBJ1-2, with TRBD1 matching 10 bases. CDR1 is SGHNT, CDR2 YYREEE, per germline (reference sequence). CDR3 length: 16 residues. V dropped 0 bases and J dropped 4; count of bases not matched to a gene: 6. CDR3 residues: CASSLGGTGVRYGYTF. Incomplete CDR3 DNA: TGTGCCAGCAGCTTGGGTGGGACAGGGGTGCGCTATGGC.

Remarks on this clone: The read terminates 3 residues before the CDR3 end, so the remaining end is supplied by the germline J gene. The V gene is TRBV7-9, the J gene TRBJ1-2; D gene unclear. Germline loops: CDR1 SEHNR, CDR2 FQNEAQ (reference sequence). This CDR3 has 14 residues. CDR3 bases read: TGTGCCAGCAGCTTAGGACGCGGAGCCTACGAC. Residues: CASSLGRGAYD. The CDR3 as a whole reads CASSLGRGAYDYTF.

CDR3 sequence: CSARDGRKSSGNTIYF. The sequenced part of the CDR3 DNA is TGCAGTGCTAGAGACGGCAGGAAGAGCTCTGGAAACACC. The chain carries TRBV20-1 and TRBJ1-3, with D uncertain. The read falls 3 residues short of the CDR3 end, and the missing part is taken from the germline J gene. Per the germline V gene, CDR1 is DFQATT and CDR2 is SNEGSKA (reference sequence). This CDR3 has 16 amino acids. The germline V and J ends were trimmed by 0 bases and 0 bases, with 12 bases remaining between them.

As for this clone: From the germline J gene comes the end of the CDR3, since the read stops 3 residues before it. The J gene is TRBJ1-5, the V gene TRBV6-2 or TRBV6-3; D is unresolved. The ends were cut back, 5 bases at V and 6 bases at J, with 11 bases in the middle. CDR1 MNHEY and CDR2 SVGEGT come from the germline V gene. This CDR3 comprises 13 residues. CDR3 DNA, as far as it was read: TGTGCCAGCAGTGCGATTCTTTCTCAGCCC. Protein: CASSAILSQP. The CDR3, in full, reads CASSAILSQPQHF.

A word on this clone: The sequence runs out 3 residues before the end of the CDR3; the remainder is reconstructed from the germline J gene. The J gene is TRBJ2-5, the V gene TRBV2; 9 bases fit TRBD2. V shed 5 bases and J 7 bases; nucleotides not matched to a gene: 5. Germline CDR1 is SNHLY and CDR2 is FYNNEI. The CDR3 totals 13 residues. The CDR3 region is CASSLGGGATQYF. CDR3 DNA (partial): TGTGCCAGCAGTTTGGGCGGGGGGGCGACC.

Turning to this clone: The read ends 3 residues before the CDR3 terminus; that terminus is restored from the germline J gene. This rearrangement joins TRBV7-9 to TRBJ1-1, with D possibly being TRBD1 (6 bases). Germline CDR1 SEHNR, CDR2 FQNEAQ (reference sequence). V was clipped by 5 bases and J by 2 bases, with 9 bases between them. This CDR3 has 13 residues. The part of the CDR3 DNA that was read is TGTGCCAGCAGCCTGGGGACAAACACTGAA. Amino acids: CASSLGTNTE. Given in full, the CDR3 is CASSLGTNTEAFF.

The sequenced part of the CDR3 DNA is TGTGCCAGCAGCCCGGACTACTCCTACGAG. Translation gives CASSPDYSYE. The whole CDR3 reads CASSPDYSYEQYF. The rearrangement links TRBV7-2 to TRBJ2-7, with D possibly matching TRBD2 (6 bases). The DNA ends 3 residues before the CDR3 does, and the rest of the CDR3 is filled in from the germline J gene. This CDR3 region has 13 residues. Between the trimmed V and J ends, which lost 5 bases and 0 bases, there was a span of 8 bases. Germline V CDR1 and CDR2: SGHTA, FQGNSA.

A word on this clone: Read coverage stops 3 residues before the CDR3 terminus; the germline J gene supplies the remainder. The chain combines TRBV5-4 with TRBJ2-7; 10 bases align to TRBD2. The CDR3 length is 14 residues. V lost 4 bases to trimming and J lost 3 bases; unmatched junction nucleotides: 4. Per germline, CDR1 SGHNT and CDR2 YYREEE (reference sequence). The CDR3: CASSPTSGLYEQYF. CDR3 DNA (partial): TGTGCCAGCAGCCCGACTAGCGGGCTCTACGAG.

Concerning this clone: The observed sequence ends 3 residues before the CDR3 terminus, with the missing tail filled in from the germline J gene. The V and J genes are TRBV10-3 and TRBJ1-1; D gene uncertain. The CDR3 totals 12 residues. Germline values: CDR1 ENHRY, CDR2 SYGVKD. The CDR3 bases that were read are TGTGCCATCAGTGATGCTGGAGGGCAC. Its protein is CAISDAGGH. The full CDR3 is CAISDAGGHAFF.

The sequenced CDR3 bases are TGTGCCAGCAGCAAGACAGGGTTTTATGAG. It translates to CASSKTGFYE. The entire CDR3 sequence reads CASSKTGFYEQFF. This chain uses TRBV6-4 with TRBJ2-1; 7 bases are shared with TRBD1. The sequence runs out 3 residues before the end of the CDR3; the remainder is reconstructed from the germline J gene. This CDR3 is built from 13 residues. Germline CDR1 reads MRHNA; CDR2 reads SNTAGT. Trimming took 6 bases from V and 8 from J; bases not matched to a gene: 7.

A note on this clone: From the germline J gene comes the end of the CDR3, since the read stops 3 residues before it. This chain connects TRBV7-2 to TRBJ1-2; D is unclear. Germline CDR1 and CDR2: SGHTA and FQGNSA. This CDR3 is 15 amino acids long. Trimming shortened V by 1 base and J by 4 bases, and 13 bases separated the two germline ends. The part of the CDR3 DNA that was read is TGTGCCAGCAGCTTAGGAGAGGCACCCTTCTATGGC. Amino acids: CASSLGEAPFYG. The whole CDR3 protein is CASSLGEAPFYGYTF.

In regard to this clone: From the germline J gene comes the end of the CDR3, since the read stops 3 residues before it. The chain links TRBV13 to TRBJ2-7; no clear D. The CDR3 contains 14 residues. Per the germline V gene, CDR1 is PRHDT and CDR2 is FYEKMQ (reference sequence). V gave up 5 bases and J gave up 4 bases, with 15 bases separating them. The DNA read from the CDR3 is TGTGCCAGCAGCCCCCCGAGTGGAGCGTACGAG. It translates to CASSPPSGAYE. The complete CDR3 reads CASSPPSGAYEQYF.

Comments on this clone: The CDR3 goes on 3 residues after the read ends, and that part is filled in from the germline J gene. The chain joins TRBV20-1 to TRBJ1-4; TRBD1 aligns across 8 bases. V was pared by 6 bases and J by 7 bases, with 7 bases of the junction left unmatched. The CDR3 runs to 13 residues. Per the germline V gene, CDR1 is DFQATT and CDR2 is SNEGSKA (reference sequence). CDR3 DNA, as far as it was read: TGCAGTGCACGTGGGACAGGAGGTGAAAAA. As protein: CSARGTGGEK. The CDR3, in full, reads CSARGTGGEKLFF.

A word on this clone: The CDR3 extends 3 residues past the end of the read, so its final part is completed from the germline J gene. This chain uses TRBV20-1 with TRBJ2-7; 8 bases are a match to TRBD2. CDR1 DFQATT and CDR2 SNEGSKA come from the germline V gene (reference sequence). The length of the CDR3 is 16 residues. Germline trimming cut 1 base from V and 1 base from J; bases unmatched to any gene: 9. The sequenced CDR3 bases are TGCAGTGCTAGAGCCCCGACTAGCGTCAGGTCCTACGAG. This gives the protein CSARAPTSVRSYE. The full CDR3 is CSARAPTSVRSYEQYF.

CDR3 bases read: TGTGCCAGCAGCTTGGCTTGGGCCCGGGAGACC. It is translated as CASSLAWARET. The CDR3 in its entirety is CASSLAWARETQYF. V is TRBV5-6 and J is TRBJ2-5; D not certain. Sequencing ends 3 residues short of the CDR3 end; the germline J gene provides the rest. Germline V gives CDR1 SGHDT, CDR2 YYEEEE. The length of the CDR3 is 14 residues. Trimming stripped 0 bases from V and 5 bases from J, with 11 bases between.

On this clone itself: One junction end disagrees with the germline gene, perhaps due to a read error. CDR3 DNA (partial): TGCAGTGCAAGAGGACCCCTTCGGCGGGCCTCAATCTACGAG. Protein: CSARGPLRRASIYE. The entire CDR3 protein is CSARGPLRRASIYEQYF. The chain employs TRBV20-1 and TRBJ2-7; TRBD2 might be the D (5 bases). Coverage ceases 3 residues before the CDR3 finishes, and the germline J gene fills in the end. CDR3 length: 17 residues. Germline V CDR1 and CDR2: DFQATT, SNEGSKA (reference sequence).

Note on this clone: The observed sequence ends 3 residues before the CDR3 terminus, with the missing tail filled in from the germline J gene. The rearrangement links TRBV7-2 to TRBJ2-3; D might be TRBD2 (5 bases). The CDR3 covers 13 residues. The germline V gene has CDR1 SGHTA and CDR2 FQGNSA. CDR3: CASSLRVGETQYF. The part of the CDR3 DNA that was read is TGTGCCAGCAGCTTGCGGGTTGGGGAGACG.

For this clone: At one of its ends the junction is not consistent with the germline gene, which may arise from a read error. From the germline J gene comes the end of the CDR3, since the read stops 3 residues before it. Other DNA sequences within the sample encode an identical CDR3. V gene TRBV19 combines with J gene TRBJ1-3; 9 nucleotides align to TRBD1. The germline V gene encodes CDR1 LNHDA and CDR2 SQIVND (reference sequence). The CDR3 runs to 16 residues. The sequenced part of the CDR3 DNA is TGTGCCAGTAATGGCCGGGACAGGGTTTTTGGAAACACT. Its translation is CASNGRDRVFGNT. The full CDR3 sequence reads CASNGRDRVFGNTIYF.

In regard to this clone: The read is 3 residues too short to cover the CDR3 end, so that end is filled in from the germline J gene. The J gene is TRBJ1-1, the V gene TRBV4-2, with a tentative D call TRBD1 (6 bases). CDR1 and CDR2 from the germline V gene are LGHNA and YNFKEQ. The V gene lost 0 bases and the J gene lost 1 base, with 6 bases spanning the gap. The CDR3 totals 14 residues. The DNA read from the CDR3 is TGTGCCAGCAGCCAAGACAGGGGGAACACTGAA. Protein sequence: CASSQDRGNTE. The entire CDR3 reads CASSQDRGNTEAFF.